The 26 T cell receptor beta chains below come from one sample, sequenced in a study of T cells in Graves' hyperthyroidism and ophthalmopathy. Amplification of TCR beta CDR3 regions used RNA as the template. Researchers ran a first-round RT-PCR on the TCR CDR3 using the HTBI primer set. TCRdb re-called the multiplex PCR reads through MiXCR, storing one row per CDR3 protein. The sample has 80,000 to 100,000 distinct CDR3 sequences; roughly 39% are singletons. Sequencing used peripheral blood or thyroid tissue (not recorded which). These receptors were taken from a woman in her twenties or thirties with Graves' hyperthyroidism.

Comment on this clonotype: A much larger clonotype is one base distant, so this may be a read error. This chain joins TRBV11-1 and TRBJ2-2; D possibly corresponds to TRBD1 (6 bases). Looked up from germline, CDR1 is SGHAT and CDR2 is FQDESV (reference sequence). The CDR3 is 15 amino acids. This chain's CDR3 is CASSFQGTTAGELVF. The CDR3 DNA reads TGTGCCAGCAGCTTCCAGGGGACGACCGCCGGGGAGCTGGTTTTT.

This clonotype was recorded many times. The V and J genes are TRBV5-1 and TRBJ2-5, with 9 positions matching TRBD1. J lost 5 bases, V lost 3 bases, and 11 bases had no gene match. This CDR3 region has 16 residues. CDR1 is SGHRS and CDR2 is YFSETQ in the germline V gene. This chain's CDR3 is CASSSVPGQGGETQYF. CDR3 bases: TGCGCCAGCAGCTCCGTACCGGGACAGGGCGGGGAGACCCAGTACTTC.

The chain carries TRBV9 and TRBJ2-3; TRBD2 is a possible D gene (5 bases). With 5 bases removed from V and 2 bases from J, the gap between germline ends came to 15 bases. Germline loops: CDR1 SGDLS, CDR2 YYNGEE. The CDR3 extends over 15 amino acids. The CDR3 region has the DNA TGTGCCAGCAGTTCCCCCTCCGGGATCACAGATACGCAGTATTTT. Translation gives CASSSPSGITDTQYF.

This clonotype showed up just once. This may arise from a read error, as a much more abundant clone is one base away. The DNA of the CDR3 is TGTGCCATCAGTGAAGGTTATAGCGGGAGTGGCACCGGGGAGCTGTTTTTT. Translating it yields CAISEGYSGSGTGELFF. The chain carries TRBV10-3 and TRBJ2-2, with 9 bases lining up with TRBD2. Germline CDR1 is ENHRY and CDR2 is SYGVKD. The length of the CDR3 is 17 residues. Trimming removed 3 bases from V and 4 bases from J; junction bases left unmatched: 9.

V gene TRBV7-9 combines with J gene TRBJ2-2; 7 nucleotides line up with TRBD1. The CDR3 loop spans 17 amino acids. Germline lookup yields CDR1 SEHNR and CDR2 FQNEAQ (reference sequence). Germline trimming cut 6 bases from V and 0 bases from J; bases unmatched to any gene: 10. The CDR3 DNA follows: TGTGCCAGCAGTCTAAGCCTGGGACAGACGAACACCGGGGAGCTGTTTTTT. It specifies CASSLSLGQTNTGELFF.

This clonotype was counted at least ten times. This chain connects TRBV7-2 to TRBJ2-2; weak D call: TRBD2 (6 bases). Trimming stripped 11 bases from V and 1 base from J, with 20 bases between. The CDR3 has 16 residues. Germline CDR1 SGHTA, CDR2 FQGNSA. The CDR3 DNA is TGTGCCGACTCTGGCGGGGCCGATGTGAACACCGGGGAGCTGTTTTTT. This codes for CADSGGADVNTGELFF.

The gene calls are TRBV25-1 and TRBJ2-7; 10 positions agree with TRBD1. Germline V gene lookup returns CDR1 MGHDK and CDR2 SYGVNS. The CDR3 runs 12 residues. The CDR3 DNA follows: TGTGCACTCCGGGACAGGGGCTACGAGCAGTACTTC. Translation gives CALRDRGYEQYF.

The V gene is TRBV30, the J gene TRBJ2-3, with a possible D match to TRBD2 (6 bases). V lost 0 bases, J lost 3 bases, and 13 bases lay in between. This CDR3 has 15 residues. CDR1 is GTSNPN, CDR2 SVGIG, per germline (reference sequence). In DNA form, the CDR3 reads TGTGCCTGGAGTGTACAAGCGGGTCTGACAGATACGCAGTATTTT. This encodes CAWSVQAGLTDTQYF. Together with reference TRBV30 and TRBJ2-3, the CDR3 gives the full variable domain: SQTIHQWPATLVQPVGSPLSLECTVEGTSNPNLYWYRQAAGRGLQLLFYSVGIGQISSEVPQNLSASRPQDRQFILSSKKLLLSDSGFYLCAWSVQAGLTDTQYFGPGTRLTVL.

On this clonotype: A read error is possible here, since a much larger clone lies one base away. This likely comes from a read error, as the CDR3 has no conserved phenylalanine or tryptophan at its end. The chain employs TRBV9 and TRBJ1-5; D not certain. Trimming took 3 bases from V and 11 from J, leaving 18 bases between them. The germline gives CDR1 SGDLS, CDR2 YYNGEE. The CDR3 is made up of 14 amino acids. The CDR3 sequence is CASSDIGLPRAQHS. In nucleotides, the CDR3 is TGTGCCAGCAGCGATATAGGACTGCCACGGGCCCAGCATTCT.

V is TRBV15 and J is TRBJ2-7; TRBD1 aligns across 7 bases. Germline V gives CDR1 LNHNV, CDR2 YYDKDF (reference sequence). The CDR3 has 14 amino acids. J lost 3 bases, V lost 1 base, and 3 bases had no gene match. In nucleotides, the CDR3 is TGTGCCACCAGCAGAGGGGACAGCATCTACGAGCAGTACTTC. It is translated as CATSRGDSIYEQYF. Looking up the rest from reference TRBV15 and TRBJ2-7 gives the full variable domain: DAMVIQNPRYQVTQFGKPVTLSCSQTLNHNVMYWYQQKSSQAPKLLFHYYDKDFNNEADTPDNFQSRRPNTSFCFLDIRSPGLGDTAMYLCATSRGDSIYEQYFGPGTRLTVT.

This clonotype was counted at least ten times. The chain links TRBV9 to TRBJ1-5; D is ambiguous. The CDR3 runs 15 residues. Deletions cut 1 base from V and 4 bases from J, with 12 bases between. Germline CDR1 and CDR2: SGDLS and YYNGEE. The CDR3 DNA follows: TGTGCCAGCAGCGTATATGGTGCCCCTAATCAGCCCCAGCATTTT. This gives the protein CASSVYGAPNQPQHF.

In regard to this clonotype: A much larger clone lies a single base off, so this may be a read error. CDR3 sequence (DNA): TGCGCCAGCGGGATGAATCCGAACACCGGGGAGCTGTTTTTT. Translating it yields CASGMNPNTGELFF. The rearrangement links TRBV5-1 to TRBJ2-2; no clear D gene. The V and J ends lost 7 bases and 0 bases respectively, with 10 bases between them. Germline CDR1 is SGHRS and CDR2 is YFSETQ. This CDR3 has 14 residues. The complete variable domain, with remaining parts taken from reference TRBV5-1 and TRBJ2-2, reads KAGVTQTPRYLIKTRGQQVTLSCSPISGHRSVSWYQQTPGQGLQFLFEYFSETQRNKGNFPGRFSGRQFSNSRSEMNVSTLELGDSALYLCASGMNPNTGELFFGEGSRLTVL.

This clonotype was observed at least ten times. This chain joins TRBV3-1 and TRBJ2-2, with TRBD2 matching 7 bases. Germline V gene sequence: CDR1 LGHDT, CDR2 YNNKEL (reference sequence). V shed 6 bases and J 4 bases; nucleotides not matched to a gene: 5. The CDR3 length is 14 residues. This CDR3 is CASSLSGLTGELFF. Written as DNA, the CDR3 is TGTGCCAGCAGTCTTAGCGGGCTCACCGGGGAGCTGTTTTTT. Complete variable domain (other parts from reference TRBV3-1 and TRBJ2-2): DTAVSQTPKYLVTQMGNDKSIKCEQNLGHDTMYWYKQDSKKFLKIMFSYNNKELIINETVPNRFSPKSPDKAHLNLHINSLELGDSAVYFCASSLSGLTGELFFGEGSRLTVL.

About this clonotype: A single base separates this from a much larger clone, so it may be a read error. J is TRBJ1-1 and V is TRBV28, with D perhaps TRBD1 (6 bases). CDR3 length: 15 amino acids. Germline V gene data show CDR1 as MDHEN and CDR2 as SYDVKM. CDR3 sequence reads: CASRTHDRPNTEALF. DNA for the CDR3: TGTGCCAGCAGGACCCATGACAGGCCGAACACTGAAGCTCTCTTT.

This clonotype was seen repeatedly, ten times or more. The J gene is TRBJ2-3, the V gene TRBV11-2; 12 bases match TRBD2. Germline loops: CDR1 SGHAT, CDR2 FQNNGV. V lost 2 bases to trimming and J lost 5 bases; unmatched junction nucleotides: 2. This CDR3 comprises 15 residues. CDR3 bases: TGTGCCAGCAGCTTAACTAGCGGGAGGAGAGATACGCAGTATTTT. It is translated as CASSLTSGRRDTQYF.

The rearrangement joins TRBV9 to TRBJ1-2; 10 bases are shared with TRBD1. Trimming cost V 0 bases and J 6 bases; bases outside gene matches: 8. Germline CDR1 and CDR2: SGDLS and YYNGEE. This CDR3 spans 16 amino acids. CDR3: CASSVAPGQGIDGYTF. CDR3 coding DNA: TGTGCCAGCAGCGTAGCCCCGGGACAGGGGATTGATGGCTACACCTTC.

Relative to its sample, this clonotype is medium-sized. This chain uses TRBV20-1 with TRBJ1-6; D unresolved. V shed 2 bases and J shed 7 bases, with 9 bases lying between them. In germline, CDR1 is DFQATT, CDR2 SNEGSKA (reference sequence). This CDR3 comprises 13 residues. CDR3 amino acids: CSARRLGNSPLHF. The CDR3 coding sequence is TGCAGTGCTAGACGATTGGGGAATTCACCCCTCCACTTT.

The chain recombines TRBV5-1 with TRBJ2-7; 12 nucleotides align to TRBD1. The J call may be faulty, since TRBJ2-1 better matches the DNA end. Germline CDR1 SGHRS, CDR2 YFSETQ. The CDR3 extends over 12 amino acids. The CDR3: CASRDRGPEQFF. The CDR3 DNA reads TGCGCCAGCCGGGACAGGGGGCCCGAGCAGTTCTTC.

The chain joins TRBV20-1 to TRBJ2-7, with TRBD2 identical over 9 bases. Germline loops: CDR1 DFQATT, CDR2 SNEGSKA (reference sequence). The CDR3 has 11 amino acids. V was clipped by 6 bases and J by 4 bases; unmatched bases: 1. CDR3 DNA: TGCAGTGCCCTAGCGGGATACGAGCAGTACTTC. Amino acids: CSALAGYEQYF.

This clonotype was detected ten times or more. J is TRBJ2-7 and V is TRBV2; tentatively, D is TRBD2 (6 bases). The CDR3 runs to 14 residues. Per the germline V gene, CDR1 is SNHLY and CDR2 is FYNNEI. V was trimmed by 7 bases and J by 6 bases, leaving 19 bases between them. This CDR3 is CASTPGGETSEQYF. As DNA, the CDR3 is TGTGCCAGCACTCCCGGCGGGGAGACCTCCGAGCAGTACTTC.

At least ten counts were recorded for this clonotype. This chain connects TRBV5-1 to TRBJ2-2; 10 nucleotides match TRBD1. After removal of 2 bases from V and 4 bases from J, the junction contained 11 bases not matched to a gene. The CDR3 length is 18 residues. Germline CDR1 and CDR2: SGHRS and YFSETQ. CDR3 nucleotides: TGCGCCAGCAGCTTTCGACAGGGGGCCTCTCTTATCACCGGGGAGCTGTTTTTT. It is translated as CASSFRQGASLITGELFF. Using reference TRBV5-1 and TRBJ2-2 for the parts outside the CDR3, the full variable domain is KAGVTQTPRYLIKTRGQQVTLSCSPISGHRSVSWYQQTPGQGLQFLFEYFSETQRNKGNFPGRFSGRQFSNSRSEMNVSTLELGDSALYLCASSFRQGASLITGELFFGEGSRLTVL.

The DNA of the CDR3 is TGTGCCAGCAGCCGGGGACTAGCGGGAGTGCGGGAGCAGTACTTC. Its translation is CASSRGLAGVREQYF. The chain carries TRBV7-2 and TRBJ2-7; 14 bases fit TRBD2. The CDR3 runs 15 residues. Trimming at V came to 5 bases and at J to 7 bases, leaving 7 bases not matched to a gene. The germline V gene encodes CDR1 SGHTA and CDR2 FQGNSA.

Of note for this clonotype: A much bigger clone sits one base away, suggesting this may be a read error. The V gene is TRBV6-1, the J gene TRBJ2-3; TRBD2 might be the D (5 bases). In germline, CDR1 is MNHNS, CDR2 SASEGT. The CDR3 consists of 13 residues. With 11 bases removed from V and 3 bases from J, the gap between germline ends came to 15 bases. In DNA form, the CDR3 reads TGTGCCGGCGGTAGGGCGGGTACAGATACGCAGTATTTT. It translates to CAGGRAGTDTQYF.

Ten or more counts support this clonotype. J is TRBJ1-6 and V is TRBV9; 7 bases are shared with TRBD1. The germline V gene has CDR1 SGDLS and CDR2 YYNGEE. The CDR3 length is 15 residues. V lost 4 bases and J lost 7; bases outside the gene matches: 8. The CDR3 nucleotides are TGTGCCAGCAGCCATACCAGGGGGTACAATTCACCCCTCCACTTT. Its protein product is CASSHTRGYNSPLHF.

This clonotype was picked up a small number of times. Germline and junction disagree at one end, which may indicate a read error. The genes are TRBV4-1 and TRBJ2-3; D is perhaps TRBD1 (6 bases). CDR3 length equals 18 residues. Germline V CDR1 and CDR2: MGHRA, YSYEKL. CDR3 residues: CASSQYKLAGVDTDTQYF. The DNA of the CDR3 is TGTGCCAGCAGCCAATACAAACTCGCAGGGGTAGACACAGATACGCAGTATTTT.

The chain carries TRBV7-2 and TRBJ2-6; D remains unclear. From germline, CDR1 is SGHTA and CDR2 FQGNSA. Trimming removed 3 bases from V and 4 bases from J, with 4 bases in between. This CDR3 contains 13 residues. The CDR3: CASSLRGANVLTF. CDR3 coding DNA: TGTGCCAGCAGCTTGAGGGGGGCCAACGTCCTGACTTTC.